A selection of T cell receptor beta chains follows, all from one sample in a study of liver allograft versus peripheral blood T cells. TCRdb reanalysed the reads using MiXCR and keeps one entry per CDR3 protein. The sample lists roughly 3,900 distinct CDR3 sequences; roughly 23% were seen once. These receptors were obtained from a human patient who had a liver transplant. Part of the T cells may come from the graft donor. CDR3s include the opening cysteine and the closing phenylalanine or tryptophan. D genes are given only for firm matches. Not every row has a clone size; where given, it reads once, few, many or a size class.

v_gene,abundance,d_gene,j_gene,CDR3nt,CDR3aa
TRBV2,medium-sized,-,TRBJ2-7,TGTGCCAGCAGCGGACAGTCCTACGAGCAGTACTTC,CASSGQSYEQYF
TRBV12-3/TRBV12-4,medium-sized,-,TRBJ1-2,TGTGCCAGCAGTTGGGACCTCCTTTATGGCTACACCTTC,CASSWDLLYGYTF
TRBV9,medium-sized,-,TRBJ1-3,TGTGCCAGCAGCGTAGGGGGCGGAGGGGCCCACTCTGGAAACACCATATATTTT,CASSVGGGGAHSGNTIYF
TRBV7-2,medium-sized,-,TRBJ2-1,TGTGCCAGCAGCTTACAGGGGCCCTTCCTAAATGAGCAGTTCTTC,CASSLQGPFLNEQFF
TRBV5-6,-,-,TRBJ1-5,TGTGCCAGCAGCTTGGTTAATCAGCCCCAGCATTTT,CASSLVNQPQHF
TRBV6-2/TRBV6-3,medium-sized,-,TRBJ2-7,TGTGCCAGCAGACCCTTACCCCAGGATAGCTCCTACGAGCAGTACTTC,CASRPLPQDSSYEQYF
TRBV5-6,-,-,TRBJ2-7,TGTGCCAGCAGCTTGTGGGGGTGGTTTTCCTACGAGCAGTACTTC,CASSLWGWFSYEQYF
TRBV20-1,medium-sized,-,TRBJ2-7,TGCAGTGCTTTTTCAGCGGATTCCTACGAGCAGTACTTC,CSAFSADSYEQYF
TRBV28,medium-sized,TRBD1,TRBJ2-7,TGTGCCAGCACCCCTATAGGGGGCCCCTACGAGCAGTACTTC,CASTPIGGPYEQYF
TRBV7-2,medium-sized,TRBD1,TRBJ1-5,TGTGCCAGCAGCTTACGCCGGACAGGGGATCAGCCCCAGCATTTT,CASSLRRTGDQPQHF
TRBV20-1,-,-,TRBJ2-7,TGCAGTGCTAGGGACCCTCGTAGCTTTTCCTACGGGCAGTACTTC,CSARDPRSFSYGQYF
TRBV20-1,-,TRBD2,TRBJ2-7,TGCAGTGCCCTGTTCAGCGGGGGGGCCTACGAGCAGTACTTC,CSALFSGGAYEQYF
TRBV11-2,few,-,TRBJ2-3,TGTGCCAGCAGCTATACAGATACGCAGTATTTT,CASSYTDTQYF
TRBV5-4,medium-sized,-,TRBJ1-6,TGTGCCAGCAGCTTGAACAGGGACTTTGACTCACCCCTCCACTTT,CASSLNRDFDSPLHF
TRBV15,few,TRBD2,TRBJ2-3,TGTGCCACCAGCAGAGCAAGAACTAGCGGGGGGCCCCCAGATACGCAGTATTTT,CATSRARTSGGPPDTQYF
TRBV11-2,-,-,TRBJ1-1,TGTGCCAGCAGCTCACACAGGGTGAACACTGAAGCTTTCTTT,CASSSHRVNTEAFF
TRBV6-1,medium-sized,-,TRBJ1-2,TGTGCCAGCAGTGAGGCAGGGACGAACTATGGCTACACCTTC,CASSEAGTNYGYTF
TRBV6-2/TRBV6-3,-,-,TRBJ1-1,TGTGCCAGCAGTTACTCCCGGGGGGCGCGGGGTGAAGCTTTCTTT,CASSYSRGARGEAFF
TRBV5-5,medium-sized,-,TRBJ1-5,TGTGCCAGCAGCTTGGGACAGCTGCGTCAGCCCCAGCATTTT,CASSLGQLRQPQHF
TRBV20-1,-,-,TRBJ2-1,TGCAGTGCTAGCTACAATGAGCAGTTCTTC,CSASYNEQFF
TRBV25-1,medium-sized,-,TRBJ2-7,TGTGCCACCGTAGCGGCTTCCTACGAGCAGTACTTC,CATVAASYEQYF
TRBV19,medium-sized,TRBD2,TRBJ2-1,TGTGCCAGTAGTAAAGTCGGCGGGAGCCTTTACAATGAGCAGTTCTTC,CASSKVGGSLYNEQFF
TRBV24-1,few,-,TRBJ2-3,TGTGCCACCAGTGATTTCCCCAGGAGCCGCACAGATACGCAGTATTTT,CATSDFPRSRTDTQYF
TRBV4-2,-,TRBD1,TRBJ1-3,TGTGCCAGCAGCCGGATGGGACAGGCCATCTCTGGAAACACCATATATTTT,CASSRMGQAISGNTIYF
TRBV24-1,medium-sized,-,TRBJ1-5,TGTGCCACCAGTGGTACTCCTGATGGCAATCAGCCCCAGCATTTT,CATSGTPDGNQPQHF
TRBV2,medium-sized,TRBD1,TRBJ1-5,TGTGCCAGCAGGGGACGGGACAGGTGGAGCAATCAGCCCCAGCATTTT,CASRGRDRWSNQPQHF
TRBV19,-,-,TRBJ1-1,TGTGCCAGTAACTCGGGCCGGATGGCTGAAGCTTTCTTT,CASNSGRMAEAFF